One sample yielded the 7 T cell receptor beta chains listed below, sequenced in a study of blood T cell repertoires in COVID-19. Measured with immunoSEQ multiplex PCR; TCRdb has only the in-frame clones, and not every one. This table holds around 110,000 clones, around 82% found once. Specimen: peripheral blood. The origin of the receptors is a human donor in a cohort sampled during active COVID-19.

This chain joins TRBV7-2 and TRBJ2-1; TRBD1 matches 8 bases. V trimming: 2 bases; J trimming: 7 bases; junction bases outside the gene matches: 7. Germline loops: CDR1 SGHTA, CDR2 FQGNSA. CDR3 size: 15 residues. The CDR3 is CASSLWAGGENEQFF. The CDR3 DNA is TGTGCCAGCAGCTTATGGGCAGGGGGCGAGAATGAGCAGTTCTTC.

This rearrangement joins TRBV18 to TRBJ2-1; a weak D match, TRBD1 (5 bases). V shed 2 bases and J shed 5 bases, with 13 bases lying between them. The germline V gene encodes CDR1 KGHSH and CDR2 LQKENI. The CDR3 runs 15 residues. This CDR3 reads CASSPLQVIDNEQFF. In DNA, the CDR3 is TGTGCCAGCTCACCATTACAGGTAATCGACAATGAGCAGTTCTTC.

The chain couples TRBV5-6 to TRBJ1-3; no clear D. Trimming took off 4 bases at V and 8 bases at J, with 19 bases between the two ends. The CDR3 is made up of 15 amino acids. Per the germline V gene, CDR1 is SGHDT and CDR2 is YYEEEE. CDR3 sequence reads: CASSHPQLSRDTIYF. The CDR3 bases are TGTGCCAGCAGCCATCCACAGCTAAGTCGAGACACCATATATTTT.

The CDR3 coding sequence is TGTGCCAGCAGCCAAAACTCACTCCCCGAGCAGTACTTC. Amino acid sequence: CASSQNSLPEQYF. The chain uses TRBV3-1 (or the pseudogene TRBV3-2) and TRBJ2-7; D is unclear. Trimming pared 2 bases from V and 6 bases from J, leaving 11 bases between. The CDR3 has 13 residues. Germline lookup yields CDR1 LGHDT and CDR2 YNNKEL (reference sequence).

Details on this clone: A read error may be the cause here, since a much bigger clone is one base away. V is TRBV11-3 and J is TRBJ2-3; 13 bases fit TRBD2. The CDR3 is 15 residues long. J was trimmed by 4 bases and V by 5 bases; bases with no gene match: 3. CDR1 is SGHNT, CDR2 YENEEA, per germline. CDR3 in DNA: TGTGCCAGCAGCCTCGGACTAGCGGGAGCAGATACGCAGTATTTT. Translating it yields CASSLGLAGADTQYF.

V usage is TRBV4-3 and J usage is TRBJ2-3; 7 nucleotides line up with TRBD2. The V segment lost 0 bases and the J segment 7 bases; nucleotides outside the gene matches: 10. The germline gives CDR1 LGHNA, CDR2 YSLEER. The CDR3 loop spans 16 amino acids. CDR3 sequence: CASSQDPDGRTYTQYF. The CDR3 coding sequence is TGCGCCAGCAGCCAAGATCCGGACGGGAGGACATATACGCAGTATTTT.

This clone was detected only once. The J gene is TRBJ2-3, the V gene TRBV7-3; 12 nucleotides agree with TRBD2. Unmatched junction bases numbered 6, after V lost 4 bases and J lost 4 bases. Germline loops: CDR1 SGHTA, CDR2 FQGTGA. This CDR3 has 16 amino acids. CDR3 DNA: TGTGCCAGCAGCTCTCCGACTAGCGGGAGAGCAGATACGCAGTATTTT. This encodes CASSSPTSGRADTQYF.